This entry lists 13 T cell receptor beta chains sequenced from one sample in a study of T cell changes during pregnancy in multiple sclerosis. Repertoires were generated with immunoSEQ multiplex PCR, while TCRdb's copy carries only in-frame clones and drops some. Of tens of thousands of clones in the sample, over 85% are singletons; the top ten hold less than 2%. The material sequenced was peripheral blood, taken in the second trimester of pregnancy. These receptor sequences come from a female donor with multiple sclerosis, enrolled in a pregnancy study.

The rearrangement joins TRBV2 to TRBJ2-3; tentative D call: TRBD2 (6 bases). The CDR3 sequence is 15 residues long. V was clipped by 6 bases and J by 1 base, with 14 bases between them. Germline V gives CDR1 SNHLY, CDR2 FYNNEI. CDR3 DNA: TGTGCCAGCAGCCGTCCAGCGGGTCGCACAGATACGCAGTATTTT. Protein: CASSRPAGRTDTQYF.

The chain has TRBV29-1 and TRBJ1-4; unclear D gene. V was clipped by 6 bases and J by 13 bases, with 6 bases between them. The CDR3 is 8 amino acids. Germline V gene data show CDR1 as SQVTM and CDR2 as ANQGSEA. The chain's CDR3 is CSVDTLFF. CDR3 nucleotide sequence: TGCAGCGTCGACACACTGTTTTTT.

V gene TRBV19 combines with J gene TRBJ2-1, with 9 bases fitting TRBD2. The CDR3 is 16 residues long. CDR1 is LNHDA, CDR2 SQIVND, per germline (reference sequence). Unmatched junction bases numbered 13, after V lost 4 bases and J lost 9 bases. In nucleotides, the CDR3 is TGTGCCAGTAGTACACCCTCGCGTAGCGGGAGTGCTGAGCAGTTCTTC. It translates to CASSTPSRSGSAEQFF. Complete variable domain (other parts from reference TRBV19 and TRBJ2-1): DGGITQSPKYLFRKEGQNVTLSCEQNLNHDAMYWYRQDPGQGLRLIYYSQIVNDFQKGDIAEGYSVSREKKESFPLTVTSAQKNPTAFYLCASSTPSRSGSAEQFFGPGTRLTVL.

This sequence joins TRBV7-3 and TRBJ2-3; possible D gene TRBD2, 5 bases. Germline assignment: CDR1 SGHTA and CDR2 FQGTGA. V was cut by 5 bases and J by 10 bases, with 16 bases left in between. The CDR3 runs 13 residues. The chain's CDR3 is CASSHGNRGSQYF. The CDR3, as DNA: TGTGCCAGCAGCCACGGAAATCGGGGTTCGCAGTATTTT.

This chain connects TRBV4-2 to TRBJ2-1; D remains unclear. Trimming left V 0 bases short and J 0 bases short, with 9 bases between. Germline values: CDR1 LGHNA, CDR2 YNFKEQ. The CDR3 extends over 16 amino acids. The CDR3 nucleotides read TGTGCCAGCAGCCAAGACCAGGCCAGCTCCTACAATGAGCAGTTCTTC. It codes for CASSQDQASSYNEQFF.

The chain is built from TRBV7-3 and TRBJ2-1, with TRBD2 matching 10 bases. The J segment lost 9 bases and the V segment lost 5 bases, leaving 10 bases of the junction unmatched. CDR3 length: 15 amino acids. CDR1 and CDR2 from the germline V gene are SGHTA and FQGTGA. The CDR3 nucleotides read TGTGCCAGCAGCCTCGGGATTAGCGGGAGGCGTGAGCAGTTCTTC. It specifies CASSLGISGRREQFF. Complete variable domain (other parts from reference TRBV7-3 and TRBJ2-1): GAGVSQTPSNKVTEKGKYVELRCDPISGHTALYWYRQSLGQGPEFLIYFQGTGAADDSGLPNDRFFAVRPEGSVSTLKIQRTERGDSAVYLCASSLGISGRREQFFGPGTRLTVL.

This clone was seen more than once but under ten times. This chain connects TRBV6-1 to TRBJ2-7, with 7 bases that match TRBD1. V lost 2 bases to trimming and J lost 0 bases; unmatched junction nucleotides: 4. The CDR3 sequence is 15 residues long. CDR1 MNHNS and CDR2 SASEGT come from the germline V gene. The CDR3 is CASSEKGGSSYEQYF. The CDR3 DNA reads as TGTGCCAGCAGTGAAAAAGGGGGCAGCTCCTACGAGCAGTACTTC.

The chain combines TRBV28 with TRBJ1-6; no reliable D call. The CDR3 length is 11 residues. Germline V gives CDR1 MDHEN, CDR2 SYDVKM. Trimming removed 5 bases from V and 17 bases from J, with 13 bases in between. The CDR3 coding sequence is TGTGCCAGCAGTCCCGCGATCCTAGTCCACTTT. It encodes CASSPAILVHF. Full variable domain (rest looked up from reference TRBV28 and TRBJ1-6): DVKVTQSSRYLVKRTGEKVFLECVQDMDHENMFWYRQDPGLGLRLIYFSYDVKMKEKGDIPEGYSVSREKKERFSLILESASTNQTSMYLCASSPAILVHFGNGTRLTVT.

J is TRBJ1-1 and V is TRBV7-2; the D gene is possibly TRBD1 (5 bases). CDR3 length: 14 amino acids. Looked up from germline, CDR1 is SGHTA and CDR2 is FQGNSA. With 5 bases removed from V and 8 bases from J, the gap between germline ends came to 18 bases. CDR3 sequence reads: CASSPRPGVQEAFF. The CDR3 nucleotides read TGTGCCAGCAGCCCCCGGCCGGGGGTTCAGGAAGCTTTCTTT.

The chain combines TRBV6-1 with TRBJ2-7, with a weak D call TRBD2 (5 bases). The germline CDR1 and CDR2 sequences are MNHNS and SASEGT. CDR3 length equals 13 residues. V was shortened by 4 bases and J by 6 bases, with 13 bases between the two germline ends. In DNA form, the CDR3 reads TGTGCCAGCAGTGGGGTGTCGGGGAGCGAGCAGTACTTC. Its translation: CASSGVSGSEQYF.

The CDR3 coding sequence is TGTGCCAGCAGCCCAGGGTCGGAAAATGAAAAACTGTTTTTT. Protein: CASSPGSENEKLFF. This chain joins TRBV7-9 and TRBJ1-4; D is possibly TRBD1 (5 bases). Trimming removed 5 bases from V and 5 bases from J, with 12 bases in between. The CDR3 consists of 14 residues. Germline CDR1 is SEHNR and CDR2 is FQNEAQ (reference sequence).

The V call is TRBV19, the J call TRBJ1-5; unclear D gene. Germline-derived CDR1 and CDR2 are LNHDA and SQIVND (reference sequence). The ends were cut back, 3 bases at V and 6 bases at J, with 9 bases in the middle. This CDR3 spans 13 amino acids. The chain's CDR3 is CASSIVPGQPQHF. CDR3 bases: TGTGCCAGTAGTATCGTCCCGGGTCAGCCCCAGCATTTT. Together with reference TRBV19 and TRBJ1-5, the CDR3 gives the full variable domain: DGGITQSPKYLFRKEGQNVTLSCEQNLNHDAMYWYRQDPGQGLRLIYYSQIVNDFQKGDIAEGYSVSREKKESFPLTVTSAQKNPTAFYLCASSIVPGQPQHFGDGTRLSIL.

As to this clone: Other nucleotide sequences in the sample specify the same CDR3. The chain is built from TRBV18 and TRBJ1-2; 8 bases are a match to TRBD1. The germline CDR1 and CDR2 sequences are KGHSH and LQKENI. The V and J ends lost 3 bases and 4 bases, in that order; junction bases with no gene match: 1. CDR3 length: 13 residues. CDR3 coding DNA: TGTGCCAGCTCACCGGACAGGGTCTATGGCTACACCTTC. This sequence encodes CASSPDRVYGYTF.